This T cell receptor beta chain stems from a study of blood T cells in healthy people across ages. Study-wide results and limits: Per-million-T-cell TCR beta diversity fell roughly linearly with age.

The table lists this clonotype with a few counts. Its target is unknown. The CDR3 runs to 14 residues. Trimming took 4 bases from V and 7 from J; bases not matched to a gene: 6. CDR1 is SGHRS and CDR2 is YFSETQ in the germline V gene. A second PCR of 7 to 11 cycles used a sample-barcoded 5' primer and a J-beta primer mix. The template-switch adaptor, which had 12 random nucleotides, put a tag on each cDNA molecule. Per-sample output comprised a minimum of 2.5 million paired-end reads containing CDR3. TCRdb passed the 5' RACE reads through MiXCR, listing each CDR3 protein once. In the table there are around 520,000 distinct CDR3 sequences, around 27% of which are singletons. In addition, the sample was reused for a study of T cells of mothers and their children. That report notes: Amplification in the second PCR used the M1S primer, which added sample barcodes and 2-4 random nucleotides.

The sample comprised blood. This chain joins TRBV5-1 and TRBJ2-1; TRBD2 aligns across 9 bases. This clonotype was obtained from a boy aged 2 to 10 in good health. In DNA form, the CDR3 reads TGCGCCAGCAGCCGGCCCAGCGGGGGGAATGAGCAGTTCTTC. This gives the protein CASSRPSGGNEQFF. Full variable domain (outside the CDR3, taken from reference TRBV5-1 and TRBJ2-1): KAGVTQTPRYLIKTRGQQVTLSCSPISGHRSVSWYQQTPGQGLQFLFEYFSETQRNKGNFPGRFSGRQFSNSRSEMNVSTLELGDSALYLCASSRPSGGNEQFFGPGTRLTVL.